The 20 T cell receptor beta chains given below trace back to one sample, sequenced in a study of CD8+CD57+ T cells in acquired aplastic anemia. CDR3 and TCR beta VDJ profiling relied on genomic DNA as the template. Using its own MiXCR run on the reads, TCRdb lists one record per CDR3 protein. In the table there are about half a million distinct CDR3 sequences, about a third of which are singletons. Sequencing involved patients with CD8+CD57+ cell expansion previously shown by flow cytometry. Sequencing used sorted CD4+, CD8+, or CD8+CD57+ T cells (not recorded which) from PBMCs. Source of these receptors: a human donor with aplastic anemia.

The V and J genes are TRBV25-1 and TRBJ2-7, with D possibly matching TRBD1 (6 bases). V was pared by 8 bases and J by 6 bases, with 20 bases between. CDR1 MGHDK and CDR2 SYGVNS come from the germline V gene. This CDR3 is built from 14 residues. The CDR3 DNA sequence: TGTGCCAGCTCGCCCACAGGGCTCCTCTCCGAGCAGTACTTC. It codes for CASSPTGLLSEQYF.

This clonotype was counted many times. V gene TRBV24-1 combines with J gene TRBJ2-6; D uncertain. The V end was cut by 3 bases, the J end by 1 base, with 9 bases between. The CDR3 has 16 amino acids. Germline V gene lookup returns CDR1 KGHDR and CDR2 SFDVKD. The CDR3 spells CATSDPQTSGANVLTF. In DNA, the CDR3 is TGTGCCACCAGTGATCCCCAAACTTCTGGGGCCAACGTCCTGACTTTC.

This clonotype was seen repeatedly, ten times or more. J is TRBJ1-6 and V is TRBV6-1; a weak D match, TRBD1 (5 bases). Trimming took 2 bases from V and 7 from J, leaving 6 bases between them. The CDR3 consists of 13 residues. In germline, CDR1 is MNHNS, CDR2 SASEGT. The CDR3: CASSEWGNSPLHF. CDR3 sequence (DNA): TGTGCCAGCAGTGAATGGGGGAATTCACCCCTCCACTTT.

The chain links TRBV20-1 to TRBJ1-5; D unresolved. Germline V gene sequence: CDR1 DFQATT, CDR2 SNEGSKA (reference sequence). This CDR3 is built from 13 residues. Trimming left V 3 bases short and J 3 bases short, with 9 bases between. DNA of the CDR3: TGCAGTGCTAGTCGAGGACTCAATCAGCCCCAGCATTTT. Translated, it gives CSASRGLNQPQHF.

This clonotype was found a few times. This sequence joins TRBV7-2 and TRBJ1-5, with a tentative D call TRBD1 (6 bases). The CDR3 spans 15 residues. Trimming pared 2 bases from V and 6 bases from J, leaving 14 bases between. Germline lookup yields CDR1 SGHTA and CDR2 FQGNSA. The CDR3: CASSLNGGSGQPQHF. The CDR3 nucleotides read TGTGCCAGCAGCTTAAATGGGGGCAGTGGTCAGCCCCAGCATTTT.

This clonotype was counted between two and nine times. The chain recombines TRBV5-4 with TRBJ2-7, with 7 bases identical to TRBD2. The V gene end was trimmed by 4 bases and the J gene end by 5 bases; junction bases not matched to a gene: 12. Germline V gene lookup returns CDR1 SGHNT and CDR2 YYREEE (reference sequence). The CDR3 has 15 residues. The DNA for the CDR3 is TGTGCCAGCAGCACCGGACTAGTTCCATCCGACGAGCAGTACTTC. Amino acid sequence: CASSTGLVPSDEQYF.

This chain links TRBV20-1 with TRBJ1-6, with 11 bases identical to TRBD1. Trimming at V came to 4 bases and at J to 7 bases, leaving 3 bases not matched to a gene. CDR1 DFQATT and CDR2 SNEGSKA come from the germline V gene (reference sequence). The CDR3 has 14 amino acids. The CDR3 is CSAKGTGGNSPLHF. CDR3 in DNA: TGCAGTGCTAAGGGGACAGGGGGAAATTCACCCCTCCACTTT.

This clonotype was found many times. Its ends do not fully match the called genes, so a read error is possible. J is TRBJ2-5 and V is TRBV5-8; no clear D. CDR3 length: 8 residues. Germline CDR1 SGHTS, CDR2 YDEGEE. CDR3 amino acids: CASSVAVF. The CDR3 DNA reads TGTGCCAGCAGCGTCGCTGTCTTC.

The CDR3 spells CASSPKTGGGKLFF. In DNA, the CDR3 is TGTGCCAGCAGCCCGAAAACAGGGGGTGGAAAACTGTTTTTT. V and J are TRBV7-8 and TRBJ1-4; 8 bases are shared with TRBD1. This CDR3 is built from 14 residues. V shed 5 bases, J shed 10 bases, and the junction held 9 bases outside the gene matches. Germline CDR1 is SGHVS and CDR2 is FQNEAQ.

This clonotype occurred many times. The chain uses TRBV5-1 and TRBJ1-1; D not resolved. CDR1 is SGHRS and CDR2 is YFSETQ in the germline V gene. Deletions cut 3 bases from V and 0 bases from J, with 9 bases between. This CDR3 region has 14 residues. Written as DNA, the CDR3 is TGCGCCAGCAGCTCGTCGATAATGAACACTGAAGCTTTCTTT. It codes for CASSSSIMNTEAFF.

The J gene is TRBJ2-5, the V gene TRBV6-4; D is unresolved. The CDR3 covers 14 residues. Germline CDR1 MRHNA, CDR2 SNTAGT. Trimming pared 6 bases from V and 5 bases from J, leaving 16 bases between. Here the CDR3 reads CASSLPSLKETQYF. The CDR3, as DNA: TGTGCCAGCAGCCTCCCCTCTTTAAAGGAGACCCAGTACTTC.

Only one count was recorded for this clonotype. The rearrangement links TRBV19 to TRBJ2-5, with no clear D. Between the trimmed V and J ends, which lost 5 bases and 1 base, there was a span of 20 bases. CDR1 is LNHDA, CDR2 SQIVND, per germline (reference sequence). CDR3 length equals 17 residues. The CDR3 region is CASSPPHSRTSQETQYF. CDR3 coding DNA: TGTGCCAGTAGTCCCCCTCACTCACGGACGTCCCAAGAGACCCAGTACTTC. Filled out from reference TRBV19 and TRBJ2-5, the complete variable domain reads DGGITQSPKYLFRKEGQNVTLSCEQNLNHDAMYWYRQDPGQGLRLIYYSQIVNDFQKGDIAEGYSVSREKKESFPLTVTSAQKNPTAFYLCASSPPHSRTSQETQYFGPGTRLLVL.

This clonotype has just one count. A much more abundant neighbour one base away suggests this may be a read error. The chain carries TRBV19 and TRBJ2-7; TRBD1 or TRBD2 may be the D gene (6 bases each). CDR3 size: 16 residues. Germline CDR1 is LNHDA and CDR2 is SQIVND (reference sequence). V was cut by 3 bases and J by 2 bases, with 17 bases left in between. The CDR3 here is CASSISPGAGPYEQYF. DNA for the CDR3: TGTGCCAGTAGTATCTCCCCGGGGGCAGGGCCCTACGAGCAGTACTTC.

This clonotype was seen a few times. This rearrangement joins TRBV11-1 to TRBJ2-7; D gene uncertain. Germline V gene data show CDR1 as SGHAT and CDR2 as FQDESV (reference sequence). With 5 bases removed from V and 2 bases from J, the gap between germline ends came to 13 bases. This CDR3 contains 14 residues. CDR3 DNA sequence: TGTGCCAGCAGCGCAAACTCAATAACCTACGAGCAGTACTTC. Translation gives CASSANSITYEQYF.

This clonotype has a count of ten or more. This rearrangement joins TRBV3-1 to TRBJ1-2, with no clear D. Trimming pared 3 bases from V and 4 bases from J, leaving 9 bases between. This CDR3 is built from 13 residues. Germline-derived CDR1 and CDR2 are LGHDT and YNNKEL (reference sequence). This chain's CDR3 is CASSQDEIYGYTF. CDR3 DNA: TGTGCCAGCAGCCAGGACGAAATCTATGGCTACACCTTC.

This clonotype was picked up a small number of times. V is TRBV25-1 and J is TRBJ2-7, with D perhaps TRBD1 (5 bases). Germline-derived CDR1 and CDR2 are MGHDK and SYGVNS. The CDR3 runs to 16 residues. Trimming shortened V by 6 bases and J by 4 bases, and 22 bases separated the two germline ends. The CDR3 loop is CASSQDVWGGFYEQYF. Written as DNA, the CDR3 is TGTGCCAGCAGCCAAGATGTATGGGGCGGCTTTTACGAGCAGTACTTC.

The chain joins TRBV5-1 to TRBJ1-1; 9 nucleotides match TRBD1. Trimming cost V 3 bases and J 3 bases; bases outside gene matches: 6. The CDR3 covers 15 residues. Looked up from germline, CDR1 is SGHRS and CDR2 is YFSETQ. The DNA for the CDR3 is TGCGCCAGCAGCTGGCACCGGGACAGGGACACTGAAGCTTTCTTT. It specifies CASSWHRDRDTEAFF.

This clonotype has a single count. The chain joins TRBV20-1 to TRBJ1-5; tentative D call: TRBD1 (5 bases). The ends were cut back, 1 base at V and 4 bases at J, with 17 bases in the middle. Germline values: CDR1 DFQATT, CDR2 SNEGSKA (reference sequence). The CDR3 runs 16 residues. Here the CDR3 reads CSARAQITGPNQPQHF. CDR3 sequence (DNA): TGCAGTGCTAGAGCCCAAATCACGGGGCCGAATCAGCCCCAGCATTTT.

The sample holds many counts of this clonotype. The chain combines TRBV5-8 with TRBJ1-6; unclear D gene. The CDR3 has 15 residues. CDR1 and CDR2 from the germline V gene are SGHTS and YDEGEE. The V end was cut by 0 bases, the J end by 8 bases, with 12 bases between. DNA for the CDR3: TGTGCCAGCAGCTTGGGCCGGGGTAGGGATTCACCCCTCCACTTT. Translation gives CASSLGRGRDSPLHF.

Only one count was recorded for this clonotype. V and J are TRBV6-1 and TRBJ2-7; D is undetermined. The CDR3 loop spans 13 amino acids. CDR1 is MNHNS and CDR2 is SASEGT in the germline V gene. Trimming shortened V by 5 bases and J by 3 bases, and 11 bases separated the two germline ends. CDR3 amino acids: CASSPWLNYEQYF. The DNA of the CDR3 is TGTGCCAGCAGTCCTTGGTTGAACTACGAGCAGTACTTC.